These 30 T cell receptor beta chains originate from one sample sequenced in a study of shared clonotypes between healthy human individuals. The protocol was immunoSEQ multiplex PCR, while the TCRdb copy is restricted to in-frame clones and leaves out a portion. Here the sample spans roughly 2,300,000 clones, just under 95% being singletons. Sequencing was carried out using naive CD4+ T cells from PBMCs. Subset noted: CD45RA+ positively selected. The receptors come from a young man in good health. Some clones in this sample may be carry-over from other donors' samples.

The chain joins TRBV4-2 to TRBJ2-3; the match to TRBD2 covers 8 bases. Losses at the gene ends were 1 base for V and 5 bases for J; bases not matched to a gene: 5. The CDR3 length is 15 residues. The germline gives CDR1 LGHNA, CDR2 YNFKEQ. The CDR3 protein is CASSQGGAGGDTQYF. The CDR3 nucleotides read TGTGCCAGCAGCCAAGGGGGGGCGGGAGGAGATACGCAGTATTTT.

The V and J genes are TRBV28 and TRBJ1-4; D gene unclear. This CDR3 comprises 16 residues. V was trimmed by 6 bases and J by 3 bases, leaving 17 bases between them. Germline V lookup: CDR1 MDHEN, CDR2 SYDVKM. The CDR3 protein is CASRRSGDRPNEKLFF. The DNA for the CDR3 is TGTGCCAGCAGGCGTAGTGGGGATCGGCCTAATGAAAAACTGTTTTTT. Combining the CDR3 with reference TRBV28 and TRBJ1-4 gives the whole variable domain DVKVTQSSRYLVKRTGEKVFLECVQDMDHENMFWYRQDPGLGLRLIYFSYDVKMKEKGDIPEGYSVSREKKERFSLILESASTNQTSMYLCASRRSGDRPNEKLFFGSGTQLSVL.

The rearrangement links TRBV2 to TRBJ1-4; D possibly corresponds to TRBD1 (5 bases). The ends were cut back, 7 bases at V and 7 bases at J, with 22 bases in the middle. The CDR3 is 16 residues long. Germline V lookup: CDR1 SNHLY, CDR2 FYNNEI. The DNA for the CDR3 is TGTGCCAGCAACCTCCGCGGGGGGGGACGGGGTGAAAAACTGTTTTTT. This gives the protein CASNLRGGGRGEKLFF. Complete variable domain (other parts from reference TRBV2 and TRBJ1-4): EPEVTQTPSHQVTQMGQEVILRCVPISNHLYFYWYRQILGQKVEFLVSFYNNEISEKSEIFDDQFSVERPDGSNFTLKIRSTKLEDSAMYFCASNLRGGGRGEKLFFGSGTQLSVL.

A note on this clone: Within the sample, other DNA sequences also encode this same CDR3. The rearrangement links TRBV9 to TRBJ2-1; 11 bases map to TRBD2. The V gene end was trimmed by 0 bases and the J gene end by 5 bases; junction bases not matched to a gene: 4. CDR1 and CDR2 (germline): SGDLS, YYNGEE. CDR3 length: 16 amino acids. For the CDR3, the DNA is TGTGCCAGCAGCGTAGCGGGACTAGCGGCAAACAATGAGCAGTTCTTC. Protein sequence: CASSVAGLAANNEQFF.

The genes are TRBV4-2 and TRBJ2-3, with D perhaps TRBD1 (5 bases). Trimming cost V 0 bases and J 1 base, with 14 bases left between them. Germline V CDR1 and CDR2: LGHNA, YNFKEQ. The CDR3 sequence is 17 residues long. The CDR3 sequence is CASSQEGGQGGTDTQYF. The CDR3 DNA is TGTGCCAGCAGCCAAGAGGGTGGGCAGGGCGGCACAGATACGCAGTATTTT.

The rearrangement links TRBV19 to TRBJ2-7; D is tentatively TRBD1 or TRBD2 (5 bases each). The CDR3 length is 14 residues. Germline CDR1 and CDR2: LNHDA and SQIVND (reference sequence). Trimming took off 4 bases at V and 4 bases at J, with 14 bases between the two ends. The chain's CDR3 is CASSSPGTVYEQYF. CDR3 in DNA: TGTGCCAGTAGTAGCCCCGGGACGGTTTACGAGCAGTACTTC.

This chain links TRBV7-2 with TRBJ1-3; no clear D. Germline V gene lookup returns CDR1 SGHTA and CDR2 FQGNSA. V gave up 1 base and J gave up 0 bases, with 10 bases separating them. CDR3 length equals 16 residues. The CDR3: CASSLVMSLSGNTIYF. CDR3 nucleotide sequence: TGTGCCAGCAGCTTAGTAATGTCGCTCTCTGGAAACACCATATATTTT.

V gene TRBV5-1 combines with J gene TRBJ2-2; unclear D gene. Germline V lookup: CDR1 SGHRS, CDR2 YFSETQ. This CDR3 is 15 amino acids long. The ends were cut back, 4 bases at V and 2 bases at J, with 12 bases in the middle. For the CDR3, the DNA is TGCGCCAGCAGCCCTCCGCCAGGCAACACCGGGGAGCTGTTTTTT. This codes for CASSPPPGNTGELFF. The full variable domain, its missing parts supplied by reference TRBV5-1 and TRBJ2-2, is KAGVTQTPRYLIKTRGQQVTLSCSPISGHRSVSWYQQTPGQGLQFLFEYFSETQRNKGNFPGRFSGRQFSNSRSEMNVSTLELGDSALYLCASSPPPGNTGELFFGEGSRLTVL.

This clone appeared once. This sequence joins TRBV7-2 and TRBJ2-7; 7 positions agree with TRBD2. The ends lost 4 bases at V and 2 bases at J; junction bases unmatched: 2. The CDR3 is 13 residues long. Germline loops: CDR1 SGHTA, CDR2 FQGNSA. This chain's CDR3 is CASSSGRTYEQYF. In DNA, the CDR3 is TGTGCCAGCAGCTCCGGGAGGACCTACGAGCAGTACTTC.

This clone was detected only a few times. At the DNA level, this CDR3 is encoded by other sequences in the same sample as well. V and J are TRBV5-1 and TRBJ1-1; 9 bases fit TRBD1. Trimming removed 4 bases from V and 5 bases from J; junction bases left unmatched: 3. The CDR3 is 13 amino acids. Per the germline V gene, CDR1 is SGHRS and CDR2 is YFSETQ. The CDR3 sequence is CASSATGGTEAFF. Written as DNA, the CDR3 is TGCGCCAGCAGCGCGACAGGGGGGACTGAAGCTTTCTTT.

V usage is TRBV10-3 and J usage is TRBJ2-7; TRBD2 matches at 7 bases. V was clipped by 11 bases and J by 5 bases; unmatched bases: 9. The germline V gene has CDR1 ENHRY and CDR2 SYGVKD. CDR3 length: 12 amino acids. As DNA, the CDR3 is TGTGCCGCCGGAACCCGGGAGGACGAGCAGTACTTC. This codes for CAAGTREDEQYF.

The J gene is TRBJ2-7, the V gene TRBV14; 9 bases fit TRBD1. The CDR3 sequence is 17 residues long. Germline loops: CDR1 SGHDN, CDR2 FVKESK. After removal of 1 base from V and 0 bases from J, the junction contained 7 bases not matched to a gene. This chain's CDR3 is CASSQATGTGYSYEQYF. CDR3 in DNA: TGTGCCAGCAGCCAAGCTACGGGGACAGGGTACTCCTACGAGCAGTACTTC.

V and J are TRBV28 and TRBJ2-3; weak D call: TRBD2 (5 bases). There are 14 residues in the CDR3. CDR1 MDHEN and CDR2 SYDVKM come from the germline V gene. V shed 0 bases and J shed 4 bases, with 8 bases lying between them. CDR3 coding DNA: TGTGCCAGCAGTTTATGGACTATTCCAGATACGCAGTATTTT. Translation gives CASSLWTIPDTQYF.

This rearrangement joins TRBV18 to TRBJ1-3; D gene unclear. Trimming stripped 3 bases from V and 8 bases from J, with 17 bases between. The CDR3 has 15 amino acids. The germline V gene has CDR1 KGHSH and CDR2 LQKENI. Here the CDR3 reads CASSPYSGSGDTIYF. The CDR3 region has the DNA TGTGCCAGCTCACCTTACAGTGGCAGCGGGGACACCATATATTTT. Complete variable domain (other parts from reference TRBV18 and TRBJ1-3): NAGVMQNPRHLVRRRGQEARLRCSPMKGHSHVYWYRQLPEEGLKFMVYLQKENIIDESGMPKERFSAEFPKEGPSILRIQQVVRGDSAAYFCASSPYSGSGDTIYFGEGSWLTVV.

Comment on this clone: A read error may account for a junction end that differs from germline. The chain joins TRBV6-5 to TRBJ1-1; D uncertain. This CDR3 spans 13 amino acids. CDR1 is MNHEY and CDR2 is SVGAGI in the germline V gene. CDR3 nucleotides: TGTGCCAGCAGGGGCAGGATTGGGGAAAGGGCTCACTTT. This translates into CASRGRIGERAHF.

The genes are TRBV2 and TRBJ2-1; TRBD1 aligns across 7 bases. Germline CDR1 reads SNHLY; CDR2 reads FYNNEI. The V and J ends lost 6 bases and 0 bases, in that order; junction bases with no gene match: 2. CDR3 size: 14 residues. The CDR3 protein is CASSRTGSYNEQFF. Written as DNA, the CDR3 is TGTGCCAGCAGCCGGACAGGCTCCTACAATGAGCAGTTCTTC.

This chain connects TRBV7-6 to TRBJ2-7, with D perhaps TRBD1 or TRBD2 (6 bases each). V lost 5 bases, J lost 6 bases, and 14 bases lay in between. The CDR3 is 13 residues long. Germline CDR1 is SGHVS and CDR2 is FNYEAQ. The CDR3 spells CASSPGASAEQYF. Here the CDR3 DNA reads TGTGCCAGCAGCCCGGGGGCTAGCGCCGAGCAGTACTTC.

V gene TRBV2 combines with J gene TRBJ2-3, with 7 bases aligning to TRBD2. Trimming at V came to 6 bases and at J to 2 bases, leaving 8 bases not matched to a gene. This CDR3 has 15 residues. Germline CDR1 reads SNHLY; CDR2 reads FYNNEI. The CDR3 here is CASSLLAPATDTQYF. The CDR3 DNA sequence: TGTGCCAGCAGCTTACTAGCGCCGGCCACAGATACGCAGTATTTT. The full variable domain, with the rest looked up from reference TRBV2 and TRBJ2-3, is EPEVTQTPSHQVTQMGQEVILRCVPISNHLYFYWYRQILGQKVEFLVSFYNNEISEKSEIFDDQFSVERPDGSNFTLKIRSTKLEDSAMYFCASSLLAPATDTQYFGPGTRLTVL.

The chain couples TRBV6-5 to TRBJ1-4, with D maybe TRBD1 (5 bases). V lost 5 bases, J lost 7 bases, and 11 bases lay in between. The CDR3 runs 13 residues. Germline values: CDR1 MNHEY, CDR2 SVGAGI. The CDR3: CASSAGRAEKLFF. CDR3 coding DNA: TGTGCCAGCAGTGCGGGACGTGCTGAAAAACTGTTTTTT.

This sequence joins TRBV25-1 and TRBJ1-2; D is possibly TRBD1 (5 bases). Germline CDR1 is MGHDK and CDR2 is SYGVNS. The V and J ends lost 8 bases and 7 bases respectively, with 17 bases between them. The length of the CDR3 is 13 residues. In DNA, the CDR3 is TGTGCCAGCTCCGTGAGCCAGGGTGGTGGCTACACCTTC. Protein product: CASSVSQGGGYTF.

CDR3 nucleotide sequence: TGTGCCGTAGGGCTGGGGACATTCCGCACTGAAGCTTTCTTT. Translated, it gives CAVGLGTFRTEAFF. V and J are TRBV6-9 and TRBJ1-1; D is possibly TRBD1 (6 bases). Per the germline V gene, CDR1 is MNHGY and CDR2 is SVAAGI. CDR3 size: 14 residues. The ends were cut back, 11 bases at V and 4 bases at J, with 20 bases in the middle.

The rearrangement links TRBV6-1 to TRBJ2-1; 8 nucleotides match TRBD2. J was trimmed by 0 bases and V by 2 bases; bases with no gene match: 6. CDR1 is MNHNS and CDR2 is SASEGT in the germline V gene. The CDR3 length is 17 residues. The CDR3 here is CASSEKRELYSYNEQFF. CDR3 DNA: TGTGCCAGCAGTGAAAAGCGGGAGCTGTACTCCTACAATGAGCAGTTCTTC.

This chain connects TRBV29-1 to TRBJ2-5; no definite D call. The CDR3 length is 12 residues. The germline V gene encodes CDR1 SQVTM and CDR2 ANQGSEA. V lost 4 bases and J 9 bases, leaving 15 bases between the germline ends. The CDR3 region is CSVGPVGEAQYF. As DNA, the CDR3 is TGCAGCGTTGGCCCCGTCGGTGAGGCCCAGTACTTC.

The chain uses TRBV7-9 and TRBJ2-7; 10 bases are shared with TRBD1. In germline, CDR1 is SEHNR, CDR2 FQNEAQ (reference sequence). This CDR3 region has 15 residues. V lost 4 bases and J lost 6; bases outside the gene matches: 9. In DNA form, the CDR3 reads TGTGCCAGCAGCTCCCGGGGGACAGGGGCTTTCGAGCAGTACTTC. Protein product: CASSSRGTGAFEQYF.

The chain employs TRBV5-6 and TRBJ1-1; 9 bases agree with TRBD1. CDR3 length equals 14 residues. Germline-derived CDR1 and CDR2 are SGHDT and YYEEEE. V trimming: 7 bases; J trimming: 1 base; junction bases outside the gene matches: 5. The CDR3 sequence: CASRGTGSNTEAFF. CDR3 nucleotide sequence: TGTGCCAGCCGGGGGACAGGGTCGAACACTGAAGCTTTCTTT.

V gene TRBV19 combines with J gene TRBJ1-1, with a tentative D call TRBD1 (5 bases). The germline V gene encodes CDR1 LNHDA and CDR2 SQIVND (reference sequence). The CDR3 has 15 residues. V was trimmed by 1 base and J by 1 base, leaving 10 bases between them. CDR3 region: CASSIGGTSNTEAFF. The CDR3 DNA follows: TGTGCCAGTAGTATAGGAGGGACCTCGAACACTGAAGCTTTCTTT.

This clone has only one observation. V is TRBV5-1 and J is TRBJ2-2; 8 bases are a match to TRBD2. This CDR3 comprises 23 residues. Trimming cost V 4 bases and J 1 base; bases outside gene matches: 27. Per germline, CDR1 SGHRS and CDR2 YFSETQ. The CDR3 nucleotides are TGCGCCAGCAGCCCTAAGCCACCGGTCGTCAGCGGGAGCACAACTAGGAACACCGGGGAGCTGTTTTTT. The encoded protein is CASSPKPPVVSGSTTRNTGELFF.

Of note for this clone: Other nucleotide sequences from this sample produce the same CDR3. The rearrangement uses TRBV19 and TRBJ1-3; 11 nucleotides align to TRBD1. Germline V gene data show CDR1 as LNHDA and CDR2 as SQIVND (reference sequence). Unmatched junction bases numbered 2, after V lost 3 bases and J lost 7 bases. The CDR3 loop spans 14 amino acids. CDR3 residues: CASSIGQGANTIYF. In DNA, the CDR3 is TGTGCCAGTAGTATTGGACAGGGGGCGAACACCATATATTTT.

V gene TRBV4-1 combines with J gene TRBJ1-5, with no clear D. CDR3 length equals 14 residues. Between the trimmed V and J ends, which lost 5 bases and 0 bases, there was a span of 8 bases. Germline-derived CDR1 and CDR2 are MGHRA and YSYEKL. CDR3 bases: TGCGCCAGCAGCAAAAAAGATAGCAATCAGCCCCAGCATTTT. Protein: CASSKKDSNQPQHF.

The CDR3 sequence is CASSSTGTSGNTIYF. The CDR3 DNA follows: TGTGCCAGCTCATCGACAGGGACGTCCGGAAACACCATATATTTT. V usage is TRBV28 and J usage is TRBJ1-3, with TRBD1 matching over 7 bases. CDR1 is MDHEN and CDR2 is SYDVKM in the germline V gene. The V and J ends lost 8 bases and 4 bases, in that order; junction bases with no gene match: 11. CDR3 size: 15 residues.